A single sample gave rise to the 17 T cell receptor beta chains below, sequenced in a study of cytomegalovirus exposure and HLA in healthy donors. This PCR relied on a set of 60 Vbeta primers and 13 Jbeta primers. This table comes from immunoSEQ multiplex PCR, and its TCRdb copy is limited to in-frame clones, with some not included. The table for this sample gives under 70,000 clones. The sequenced material came from PBMCs. The source is a woman aged 30 to 39 in good health and CMV-seropositive.

V and J are TRBV6-5 and TRBJ1-1; 7 positions agree with TRBD1. The CDR3 runs 13 residues. The germline V gene encodes CDR1 MNHEY and CDR2 SVGAGI. The V segment lost 2 bases and the J segment 5 bases; nucleotides outside the gene matches: 2. CDR3 sequence: CASSYGTATEAFF. DNA of the CDR3: TGTGCCAGCAGTTACGGGACAGCGACTGAAGCTTTCTTT.

The chain joins TRBV10-3 to TRBJ1-2; D call uncertain. CDR3 size: 13 residues. From germline, CDR1 is ENHRY and CDR2 SYGVKD. Trimming shortened V by 2 bases and J by 4 bases, and 8 bases separated the two germline ends. This CDR3 is CAISEVEGYGYTF. CDR3 bases: TGTGCCATCAGTGAGGTGGAGGGCTATGGCTACACCTTC.

The chain combines TRBV4-2 with TRBJ1-4, with no clear D. The germline gives CDR1 LGHNA, CDR2 YNFKEQ. The CDR3 consists of 16 residues. Trimming removed 3 bases from V and 5 bases from J, with 16 bases in between. The CDR3 DNA follows: TGTGCCAGCAGCCAGGACCGGGAAAGGGCAAATGAAAAACTGTTTTTT. It is translated as CASSQDRERANEKLFF.

V is TRBV5-6 and J is TRBJ2-7; possibly TRBD2 for D (5 bases). Per the germline V gene, CDR1 is SGHDT and CDR2 is YYEEEE. Trimming shortened V by 0 bases and J by 5 bases, and 9 bases separated the two germline ends. This CDR3 region has 13 residues. CDR3 in DNA: TGTGCCAGCAGCTTGGTTATCGGGGACGAGCAGTACTTC. The encoded protein is CASSLVIGDEQYF. Together with reference TRBV5-6 and TRBJ2-7, the CDR3 gives the full variable domain: DAGVTQSPTHLIKTRGQQVTLRCSPKSGHDTVSWYQQALGQGPQFIFQYYEEEERQRGNFPDRFSGHQFPNYSSELNVNALLLGDSALYLCASSLVIGDEQYFGPGTRLTVT.

The chain combines TRBV9 with TRBJ2-2; TRBD1 matches at 9 bases. The CDR3 contains 20 residues. Looked up from germline, CDR1 is SGDLS and CDR2 is YYNGEE. Trimming took 4 bases from V and 4 from J; bases not matched to a gene: 20. CDR3 bases: TGTGCCAGCAGCTGTTATTCGGGACAGGGAAGTTGTCGGAGCACCGGGGAGCTGTTTTTT. Protein: CASSCYSGQGSCRSTGELFF. Filled out from reference TRBV9 and TRBJ2-2, the complete variable domain reads DSGVTQTPKHLITATGQRVTLRCSPRSGDLSVYWYQQSLDQGLQFLIQYYNGEERAKGNILERFSAQQFPDLHSELNLSSLELGDSALYFCASSCYSGQGSCRSTGELFFGEGSRLTVL.

The rearrangement links TRBV25-1 to TRBJ2-7, with unresolved D. The germline gives CDR1 MGHDK, CDR2 SYGVNS. This CDR3 contains 14 residues. Trimming cost V 0 bases and J 7 bases, with 13 bases left between them. The CDR3 region has the DNA TGTGCCAGCAGTGAATATCTACGAGAAAGTGAGCAGTACTTC. This translates into CASSEYLRESEQYF.

The chain has TRBV6-5 and TRBJ2-5, with a weak D call TRBD2 (6 bases). The germline gives CDR1 MNHEY, CDR2 SVGAGI. The CDR3 spans 14 residues. V lost 8 bases to trimming and J lost 2 bases, with 15 bases between them. CDR3 nucleotide sequence: TGTGCCAGCGGACCCGGGACTTCACAAGAGACCCAGTACTTC. Its translation: CASGPGTSQETQYF.

The chain recombines TRBV6-5 with TRBJ1-2; possibly TRBD1 for D (6 bases). CDR1 is MNHEY, CDR2 SVGAGI, per germline. This CDR3 has 13 amino acids. Deletions cut 5 bases from V and 5 bases from J, with 12 bases between. CDR3 sequence (DNA): TGTGCCAGCAGTCCCGGGACATTATATGGCTACACCTTC. This codes for CASSPGTLYGYTF.

The chain uses TRBV19 and TRBJ2-3; the match to TRBD2 covers 8 bases. Germline-derived CDR1 and CDR2 are LNHDA and SQIVND (reference sequence). The V gene end was trimmed by 10 bases and the J gene end by 4 bases; junction bases not matched to a gene: 13. This CDR3 comprises 15 residues. This CDR3 is CATLGLAGGADTQYF. The CDR3 coding sequence is TGTGCCACCTTAGGGCTAGCGGGTGGTGCAGATACGCAGTATTTT.

The V call is TRBV19, the J call TRBJ2-5; 9 nucleotides line up with TRBD2. This CDR3 comprises 15 residues. The J segment lost 1 base and the V segment lost 8 bases, leaving 8 bases of the junction unmatched. Germline V gene data show CDR1 as LNHDA and CDR2 as SQIVND (reference sequence). CDR3 nucleotide sequence: TGTGCCAGTTACCCAGCGGGGGGCATCCAAGAGACCCAGTACTTC. Translated, it gives CASYPAGGIQETQYF.

The gene calls are TRBV5-6 and TRBJ1-2, with 9 nucleotides matching TRBD1. Germline CDR1 is SGHDT and CDR2 is YYEEEE. The CDR3 is made up of 13 amino acids. Unmatched junction bases numbered 5, after V lost 4 bases and J lost 7 bases. The CDR3 sequence is CASSHTGGTGYTF. DNA for the CDR3: TGTGCCAGCAGCCATACAGGGGGCACTGGCTACACCTTC.

J is TRBJ2-3 and V is TRBV6-1; 9 bases fit TRBD2. After removal of 6 bases from V and 5 bases from J, the junction contained 3 bases not matched to a gene. This CDR3 is 13 amino acids long. Germline CDR1 MNHNS, CDR2 SASEGT. In DNA form, the CDR3 reads TGTGCCAGCAGCTGGCGGGAGGGAGATACGCAGTATTTT. Protein: CASSWREGDTQYF.

The V and J genes are TRBV7-9 and TRBJ1-2; no clear D. The V gene's germline CDR1 is SEHNR and CDR2 FQNEAQ (reference sequence). The CDR3 runs to 13 residues. Trimming took 9 bases from V and 2 from J, leaving 13 bases between them. The CDR3 protein is CASQLAPNYGYTF. DNA for the CDR3: TGTGCCAGTCAACTAGCGCCGAACTATGGCTACACCTTC.

The CDR3: CASSEAVHQYF. For the CDR3, the DNA is TGTGCCAGCAGTGAAGCGGTCCACCAGTACTTC. The chain combines TRBV25-1 with TRBJ2-5; D unclear. The CDR3 has 11 amino acids. Germline V gene sequence: CDR1 MGHDK, CDR2 SYGVNS. The V gene lost 2 bases and the J gene lost 10 bases, with 8 bases spanning the gap.

The gene calls are TRBV6-5 and TRBJ2-7; D may be TRBD1 (6 bases). Trimming removed 7 bases at V and 3 bases at J, with 16 bases between. The CDR3 has 14 amino acids. The germline gives CDR1 MNHEY, CDR2 SVGAGI. CDR3 protein: CASKRTASHYEQYF. In DNA, the CDR3 is TGTGCCAGCAAAAGGACAGCCTCACACTACGAGCAGTACTTC.

The chain uses TRBV4-1 and TRBJ1-5; 9 positions match TRBD1. This CDR3 comprises 15 residues. The junction had 2 bases not matched to a gene; V was cut back by 0 bases and J by 5 bases. Germline lookup yields CDR1 MGHRA and CDR2 YSYEKL. The CDR3 protein is CASSQDGTGYQPQHF. The CDR3 nucleotides read TGCGCCAGCAGCCAAGATGGGACAGGGTATCAGCCCCAGCATTTT.

The CDR3 sequence is CASSYGQGDWEAFF. Written as DNA, the CDR3 is TGTGCCAGCAGCTACGGACAGGGAGATTGGGAAGCTTTCTTT. V usage is TRBV13 and J usage is TRBJ1-1, with 8 bases lining up with TRBD1. The germline V gene has CDR1 PRHDT and CDR2 FYEKMQ (reference sequence). The CDR3 totals 14 residues. The trim removed 4 bases at V and 8 bases at J, leaving 9 bases unmatched.